This T cell receptor beta chain derives from a study of shared clonotypes between healthy human individuals. The CDR3 spans 14 residues. Per the germline V gene, CDR1 is SGHNT and CDR2 is YYREEE (reference sequence). The V gene lost 0 bases and the J gene lost 6 bases, with 10 bases spanning the gap. Each subset's genomic DNA was shared equally among a number of immunoSEQ plates. In the study's own analysis: Junction-only immunoSEQ data arrived without quality scores, meaning filtering differed. Only in-frame clones appear in the TCRdb table, and some are missing; sequencing was by immunoSEQ multiplex PCR. That table furnishes V, J and clone size, whereas the DNA furnished D and trimming. The table shows millions of clones, with 90% to 95% occurring only once. Findings of the study overall: A generally larger estimated richness was seen in naive subsets than in memory subsets. Large depth notwithstanding, sorted-subset sequencing proved incomplete by rarefaction.

On this clone: Its matching antigen is unknown.

This clonotype was obtained from a man aged 18 to 30 in good health. V and J are TRBV5-4 and TRBJ2-1; D remains unclear. Sequenced material: naive CD4+ T cells sorted from blood. This sample's subset: CD45RA+ positively selected. CDR3 nucleotide sequence: TGTGCCAGCAGCTTGGCCGGGCGGCTCAATGAGCAGTTCTTC. This gives the protein CASSLAGRLNEQFF.